The 7 T cell receptor beta chains below were found in one sample sequenced in a study of T cell responses to AZD1222 COVID-19 vaccine. Sequencing used immunoSEQ multiplex PCR; TCRdb keeps in-frame clones, though not all of them. Altogether around 190,000 clones are present, approximately 86% being singletons, with the ten largest covering roughly 11%. The sequences come from peripheral blood, collected 28 days after the second AZD1222 dose. The receptors were sampled from an adult who received the AZD1222 COVID-19 vaccine.

This sequence joins TRBV7-3 and TRBJ1-2, with TRBD1 as a possible D gene (6 bases). CDR3 length: 16 amino acids. The V gene's germline CDR1 is SGHTA and CDR2 FQGTGA. V was clipped by 6 bases and J by 8 bases, with 25 bases between them. CDR3 DNA sequence: TGTGCCAGCAGGATGGGCGGGGGGCATGCCCTGGGCGGCTACACCTTC. Residues: CASRMGGGHALGGYTF.

This chain links TRBV5-1 with TRBJ2-7; D unclear. This CDR3 is 14 amino acids long. Germline V gene data show CDR1 as SGHRS and CDR2 as YFSETQ. V was shortened by 5 bases and J by 0 bases, with 12 bases between the two germline ends. The DNA of the CDR3 is TGCGCCAGCAGTCCCAGAGACTCCTCCTACGAGCAGTACTTC. As protein: CASSPRDSSYEQYF.

The V and J genes are TRBV30 and TRBJ2-5; tentatively, D is TRBD1 or TRBD2 (5 bases each). Germline assignment: CDR1 GTSNPN and CDR2 SVGIG (reference sequence). There are 13 residues in the CDR3. The V end lost 7 bases, the J end lost 4 bases, and 16 bases lay between the germline ends. The CDR3 loop is CASQGLGRETQYF. The CDR3 DNA reads as TGTGCCTCCCAGGGTCTAGGGAGAGAGACCCAGTACTTC.

The chain recombines TRBV29-1 with TRBJ2-3, with D possibly being TRBD1 (8 bases). The CDR3 runs 13 residues. The ends were cut back, 7 bases at V and 3 bases at J, with 14 bases in the middle. Per germline, CDR1 SQVTM and CDR2 ANQGSEA. CDR3 region: CSDQQGGTDTQYF. In DNA form, the CDR3 reads TGCAGCGATCAACAGGGGGGGACAGATACGCAGTATTTT.

The rearrangement joins TRBV7-2 to TRBJ2-7, with TRBD2 identical over 9 bases. V trimming: 1 base; J trimming: 3 bases; junction bases outside the gene matches: 4. Germline values: CDR1 SGHTA, CDR2 FQGNSA. CDR3 length equals 15 residues. The CDR3 sequence is CASSLGGGAGYEQYF. The DNA of the CDR3 is TGTGCCAGCAGCTTAGGCGGGGGGGCCGGCTACGAGCAGTACTTC. Complete variable domain (other parts from reference TRBV7-2 and TRBJ2-7): GAGVSQSPSNKVTEKGKDVELRCDPISGHTALYWYRQSLGQGLEFLIYFQGNSAPDKSGLPSDRFSAERTGGSVSTLTIQRTQQEDSAVYLCASSLGGGAGYEQYFGPGTRLTVT.

This chain joins TRBV2 and TRBJ2-5; 13 nucleotides agree with TRBD2. The CDR3 loop spans 16 amino acids. Germline CDR1 is SNHLY and CDR2 is FYNNEI. The junction had 1 base not matched to a gene; V was cut back by 1 base and J by 2 bases. CDR3 sequence (DNA): TGTGCCAGCAGTGAAGAACTAGCGGGGGGGCAAGAGACCCAGTACTTC. It encodes CASSEELAGGQETQYF.

The chain combines TRBV5-5 with TRBJ1-4, with D maybe TRBD1 (5 bases). This CDR3 contains 14 residues. Per the germline V gene, CDR1 is SGHKS and CDR2 is YYEKEE (reference sequence). Deletions cut 4 bases from V and 5 bases from J, with 12 bases between. CDR3 in DNA: TGTGCCAGCAGCGCCGGGACGGTGAATGAAAAACTGTTTTTT. The encoded protein is CASSAGTVNEKLFF.